This T cell receptor beta chain is from a study of naive and memory T cell subsets. On this clonotype itself: Its matching antigen is unknown.

An equimolar mix of two oligonucleotides served as the beta constant-region primer for TRBC1 and TRBC2. Ligated cDNA was amplified by four rounds of PCR with nested alpha and beta constant-region primers and SP2. A 12-nucleotide UMI and the SP2 primer were added to the cDNA 3' end by oligonucleotide ligation. TCRdb reprocessed the UMI-ligation and nested PCR reads via MiXCR and lists one record per CDR3 protein. The sample contains 120,000 to 150,000 distinct CDR3 sequences, approximately 20% of which appear only once. From the second PCR step, alpha and beta chains were amplified apart. Findings of the study overall: In CD4 and CD8 cells, diversity dropped from naive through EMRA. Naive repertoires, especially CD8, held a few larger clonotypes, possibly memory cells re-expressing CD45RA. Over 95% of naive TCR sequences appeared only once after error correction, unlike memory subsets.

V lost 1 base and J 2 bases, leaving 6 bases between the germline ends. The CDR3 has 13 residues. The V gene's germline CDR1 is DFQATT and CDR2 SNEGSKA (reference sequence). Sequenced sample: naive CD8+ T cells from blood. The chain uses TRBV20-1 and TRBJ2-4, with no clear D. The origin of this receptor is a human donor in good health. CDR3 amino acids: CSARGVSKNIQYF. The CDR3 bases are TGCAGTGCTAGAGGGGTCTCCAAAAACATTCAGTACTTC.